This record covers a single TCR beta chain. This receptor's antigen is unknown. Per-base qualities were not stored, and no clone one base away is much larger. This entry belongs to a study of shared clonotypes between healthy human individuals (TCRdb year 2020). With respect to the entire study: A few men and a couple of women, aged 18 to 49 years, made up the cohort. Between about 0.8 and 9 billion PBMCs per donor were obtained by leukapheresis. To increase sequencing depth and limit assay-specific biases, TCR repertoire library preparation and sequencing were carried out by different laboratories using diverse techniques. For each donor, three plates each were used for CD4 naive and CD4 memory, two plates were used for CD8 naive, and one plate was used for CD8 memory. To estimate repertoire size and how much clonotype sharing occurs between individuals, the study deeply sequenced the blood TCR repertoires of roughly 5 healthy adults. What the authors observed across the whole study: Higher generation probabilities were observed for clonotypes shared by all four sorted-subset donors than for non-shared clonotypes. Incomplete sequencing was indicated by rarefaction of sorted-subset datasets, despite the large sequencing depth. The genetic and exposure-history diversity represented was limited by the small number of donors. Based on pairwise subsampling, the degree of clonotype sharing among donors was expected to be affected by sequencing depth. Only blood was sampled, and tissue TCR repertoires likely differ from those in blood. When a handful of donors were compared, the shared fraction of clonotypes was around 5.1% for naive CD4, roughly 3.4% for naive CD8, more than 2% for memory CD4, and around 0.4% for memory CD8. Naive subsets generally had larger estimated clonotype richness than memory subsets did.

CD8 naive samples consisted of CD45RO-negative cells that were positively selected for CCR7, yielding a CD45RA+CCR7+ population without TemRA cells. Healthy HIV-negative adults with no recently reported acute infections or vaccinations were included as donors. Every donor was a Caucasian adult living in Nashville, Tennessee, USA. After blood collection by leukapheresis, PBMCs were isolated using Ficoll-Histopaque density gradient centrifugation and then cryopreserved in the vapor phase of liquid nitrogen. Analytical flow cytometry was used to check the purity and quantity of each magnetically sorted T cell population. Genomic DNA was isolated from every sorted fraction and measured by UV absorbance on a Nanodrop 2000c. Using the deep immunoSEQ assay, TCR CDR3 regions were amplified from genomic DNA by multiplex PCR. Extracted genomic DNA from each cell subset was distributed evenly across all wells of several immunoSEQ 96-well plates, and each plate was treated as a replicate. For sorted subsets, each replicate PCR was loaded with approximately 200 ng genomic DNA, equivalent to approximately 33,000 T cell genomes. Purified libraries were quantified with a Qubit 3.0 fluorometer, sized on a Bioanalyzer 2100, and re-quantified with the KAPA Library Quantification kit. Every immunoSEQ 96-well plate was sequenced on a separate single-read 150-cycle Illumina NextSeq 550 flow cell. Under the source paper's analysis protocol: The immunoSEQ output contained only junctional sequences without quality scores, so filtering could not match that applied to full-length reads. Sequences were annotated with PyIR, a Python wrapper for IgBLAST v1.9, and V/J genes and CDR3 were assigned using IMGT germline references. Reads with weak V/J assignments (E-value above 1e-6), missing CDR3, stop codons, out-of-frame junctions, or ambiguous translated residues were removed. V3J clonotypes were defined by identical inferred V gene, J gene, and CDR3 amino acid sequence. The percentage overlap between two repertoires was calculated by dividing the number of shared unique clonotypes by the size of the smaller repertoire. Richness of each repertoire was evaluated using RTK rarefaction, the Chao1 estimator, and Recon v2.1 estimates of unobserved clonotypes. Generation probabilities for all TCRbeta clonotypes obtained by the gDNA method from a few donors were computed using OLGA. Drawn from immuneACCESS, this table holds only the in-frame rearrangements with V and J called that TCRdb kept. Clones are partly lost; checked studies trace under half to an unresolved V gene and leave the rest unexplained. Clone size and the V and J calls come from that table; the DNA yielded D and trimming. The sample table shows 550,000 to 750,000 clones, and 92% are seen once. Jointly, the top ten make up 24% of the sample.

Taken from cysteine to phenylalanine, the CDR3 has 13 residues. The entry retains the CDR3 DNA only, 39 bases that are in frame from base 1. V ends up 5 bases short and J 8 bases short, with an unmatched junction base count of 8. CDR1 and CDR2, looked up from the germline V gene, are SQVTM and ANQGSEA. The sequenced sample consisted of naive CD8+ T cells sorted from blood. Interpreted using the paper, the cell subset or site label stands for: CD45RA+CCR7+. The chain is assembled from TRBV29-1 and TRBJ2-1, and 8 junction bases match TRBD2. This TCR was sampled from a man younger than 40 in good health. The CDR3 reads as follows: CSVLREGRYEQFF. The nucleotide sequence is given as TGCAGCGTTCTCCGGGAGGGCCGGTATGAGCAGTTCTTC.